Following are 9 T cell receptor beta chains from one sample sequenced in a study of blood T cell repertoires in COVID-19. Using immunoSEQ multiplex PCR, the repertoire was profiled, and TCRdb retains in-frame clones only, with some absent. The sample has 95,000 to 150,000 clones, 84% seen once; the top ten hold around 3.9%. Material for sequencing was PBMCs or T cells enriched from blood (not recorded which). These receptors were collected from a woman aged 25 to 39 who had recovered from COVID-19.

The chain links TRBV11-1 to TRBJ1-5; 8 nucleotides align to TRBD1. V was clipped by 5 bases and J by 4 bases; unmatched bases: 10. Germline V lookup: CDR1 SGHAT, CDR2 FQDESV (reference sequence). The CDR3 consists of 16 residues. The CDR3 DNA reads as TGTGCCAGCAGCCCGCCAGGGACAGGCGAAAATCAGCCCCAGCATTTT. It yields the protein CASSPPGTGENQPQHF.

V is TRBV28 and J is TRBJ1-5, with D perhaps matching TRBD1 (6 bases). The CDR3 contains 15 residues. Germline values: CDR1 MDHEN, CDR2 SYDVKM. Trimming pared 6 bases from V and 5 bases from J, leaving 17 bases between. The CDR3 sequence is CASREEGVPHQPQHF. The CDR3 nucleotides are TGTGCCAGCAGGGAAGAGGGGGTCCCCCATCAGCCCCAGCATTTT.

This clone was observed a few times. The rearrangement links TRBV25-1 to TRBJ2-7, with 12 bases fitting TRBD2. CDR1 MGHDK and CDR2 SYGVNS come from the germline V gene. The CDR3 covers 15 residues. After removal of 8 bases from V and 3 bases from J, the junction contained 8 bases not matched to a gene. The CDR3 bases are TGTGCCAGCGCCGAACTAGCGGGAGGATACTACGAGCAGTACTTC. Protein: CASAELAGGYYEQYF.

This chain joins TRBV5-1 and TRBJ2-5; 7 positions match TRBD1. CDR1 SGHRS and CDR2 YFSETQ come from the germline V gene. V dropped 3 bases and J dropped 5; count of bases not matched to a gene: 7. The CDR3 spans 14 residues. CDR3 loop: CASSWGDRAETQYF. The DNA of the CDR3 is TGCGCCAGCAGCTGGGGTGACAGGGCTGAGACCCAGTACTTC.

The J gene is TRBJ2-7, the V gene TRBV28; weak D call: TRBD2 (5 bases). Germline assignment: CDR1 MDHEN and CDR2 SYDVKM. CDR3 length: 14 amino acids. V was shortened by 7 bases and J by 2 bases, with 15 bases between the two germline ends. CDR3 nucleotide sequence: TGTGCCAGCAACCTTGAGGGAAAACCCTACGAGCAGTACTTC. Translation: CASNLEGKPYEQYF.

The V call is TRBV7-6, the J call TRBJ2-1, with 12 bases lining up with TRBD2. The CDR3 is made up of 19 amino acids. J lost 0 bases, V lost 0 bases, and 6 bases had no gene match. CDR1 and CDR2 (germline): SGHVS, FNYEAQ. CDR3: CASSLAGLAGLSSYNEQFF. The CDR3 nucleotides are TGTGCCAGCAGCTTAGCAGGACTAGCGGGACTTAGCTCCTACAATGAGCAGTTCTTC.

This clone appeared a single time. The chain couples TRBV4-3 to TRBJ1-2; the D gene is possibly TRBD1 (5 bases). With 1 base removed from V and 0 bases from J, the gap between germline ends came to 9 bases. The CDR3 loop spans 15 amino acids. The V gene's germline CDR1 is LGHNA and CDR2 YSLEER. CDR3: CASSQAHRSNYGYTF. The CDR3 DNA sequence: TGCGCCAGCAGCCAAGCGCACAGGTCTAACTATGGCTACACCTTC.

The chain joins TRBV7-6 to TRBJ2-1; possibly TRBD2 for D (5 bases). Germline V lookup: CDR1 SGHVS, CDR2 FNYEAQ. The CDR3 runs to 13 residues. Trimming removed 0 bases at V and 10 bases at J, with 10 bases between. CDR3 residues: CASSLASSWEQFF. The CDR3 coding sequence is TGTGCCAGCAGCTTAGCGTCTAGCTGGGAGCAGTTCTTC.

CDR3 loop: CASSLAPGGAYSGANVLTF. The CDR3 DNA follows: TGTGCCAGCAGCTTAGCGCCCGGCGGGGCCTACTCTGGGGCCAACGTCCTGACTTTC. The chain links TRBV7-2 to TRBJ2-6, with D possibly TRBD2 on 6 matching bases. V lost 0 bases and J 0 bases, leaving 15 bases between the germline ends. This CDR3 region has 19 residues. CDR1 is SGHTA and CDR2 is FQGNSA in the germline V gene.